The TCR beta chain described here comes from a study of CD8 T cells in ankylosing spondylitis. At least ten counts were recorded for this clonotype. Its antigen remains unknown. Overall study results and limits: In peripheral blood, disease-linked CD8+ clones occurred at relatively low frequencies. Apparently characteristic of ankylosing spondylitis blood was a TCR beta motif (fewer than ten highly homologous variants). Enrichment of disease-linked clones was reportedly significant in matched ankylosing spondylitis synovial fluid.

CDR1 and CDR2 (germline): SGDLS, YYNGEE. The ends lost 2 bases at V and 5 bases at J; junction bases unmatched: 8. This CDR3 has 15 residues. Generation of TCR beta libraries employed quantitative 5'-RACE incorporating molecular barcodes. TCRdb re-analysed the 5' RACE reads in MiXCR, keeping a single row per CDR3 protein. The sample lists tens of thousands of distinct CDR3 sequences, just over 2.5% occurring once. The sequence was collected from a female donor with ankylosing spondylitis or in good health (not recorded which). The chain joins TRBV9 to TRBJ1-1; the match to TRBD1 covers 8 bases. Sequenced sample: blood, either unsorted or a sorted T cell fraction (not recorded which). The chain's CDR3 is CASSVGSGGLTEAFF. DNA for the CDR3: TGTGCCAGCAGCGTGGGGTCAGGGGGCCTTACTGAAGCTTTCTTT.